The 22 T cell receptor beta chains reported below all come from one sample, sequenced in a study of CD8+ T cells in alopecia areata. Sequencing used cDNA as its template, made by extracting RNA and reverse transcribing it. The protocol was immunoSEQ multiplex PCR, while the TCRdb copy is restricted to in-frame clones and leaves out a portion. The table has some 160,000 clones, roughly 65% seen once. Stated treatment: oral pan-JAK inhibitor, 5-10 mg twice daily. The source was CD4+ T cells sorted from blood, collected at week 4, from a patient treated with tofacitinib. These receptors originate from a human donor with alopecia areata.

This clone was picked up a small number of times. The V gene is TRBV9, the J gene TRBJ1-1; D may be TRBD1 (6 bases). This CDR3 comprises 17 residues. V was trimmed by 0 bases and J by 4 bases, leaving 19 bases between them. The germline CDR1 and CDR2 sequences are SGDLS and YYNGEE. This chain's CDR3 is CASSVGGTRRGGTEAFF. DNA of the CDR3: TGTGCCAGCAGCGTAGGAGGGACAAGGCGAGGTGGCACTGAAGCTTTCTTT.

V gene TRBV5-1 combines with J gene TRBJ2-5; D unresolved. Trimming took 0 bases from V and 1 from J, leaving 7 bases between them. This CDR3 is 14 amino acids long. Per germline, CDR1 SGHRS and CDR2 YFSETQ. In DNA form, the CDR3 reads TGCGCCAGCAGCTTGGAACGCTCCCAAGAGACCCAGTACTTC. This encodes CASSLERSQETQYF.

The CDR3 here is CSVEDAQGGEQYF. CDR3 DNA: TGCAGCGTTGAAGATGCCCAGGGCGGCGAGCAGTACTTC. The rearrangement uses TRBV29-1 and TRBJ2-7, with D possibly matching TRBD1 (5 bases). The CDR3 has 13 amino acids. V lost 0 bases and J lost 6, with 12 bases in between. Germline V lookup: CDR1 SQVTM, CDR2 ANQGSEA.

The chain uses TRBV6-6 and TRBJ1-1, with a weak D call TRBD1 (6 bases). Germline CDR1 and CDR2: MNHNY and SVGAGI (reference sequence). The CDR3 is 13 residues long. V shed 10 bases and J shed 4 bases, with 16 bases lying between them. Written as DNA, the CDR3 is TGTGCCACCTCCATAAAGGGGGGCACTGAAGCTTTCTTT. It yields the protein CATSIKGGTEAFF.

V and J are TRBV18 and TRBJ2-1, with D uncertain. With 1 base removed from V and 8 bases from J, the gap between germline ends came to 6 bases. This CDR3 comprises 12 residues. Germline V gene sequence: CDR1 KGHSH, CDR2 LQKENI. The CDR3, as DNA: TGTGCCAGCTCACCACTGAGCGATGAGCAGTTCTTC. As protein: CASSPLSDEQFF.

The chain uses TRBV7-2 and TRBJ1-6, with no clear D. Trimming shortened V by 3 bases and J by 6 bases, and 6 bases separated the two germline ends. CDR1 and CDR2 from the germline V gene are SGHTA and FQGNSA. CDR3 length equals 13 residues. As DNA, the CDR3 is TGTGCCAGCAGCTTCTCAACTAATTCACCCCTCCACTTT. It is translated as CASSFSTNSPLHF.

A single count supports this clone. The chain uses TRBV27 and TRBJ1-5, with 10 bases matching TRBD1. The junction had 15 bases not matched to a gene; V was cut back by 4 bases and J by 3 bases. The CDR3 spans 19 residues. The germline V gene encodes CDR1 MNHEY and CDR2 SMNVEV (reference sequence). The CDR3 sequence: CASSSQLFPGQGYNQPQHF. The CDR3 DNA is TGTGCCAGCAGTTCTCAGTTATTTCCGGGACAGGGGTACAATCAGCCCCAGCATTTT.

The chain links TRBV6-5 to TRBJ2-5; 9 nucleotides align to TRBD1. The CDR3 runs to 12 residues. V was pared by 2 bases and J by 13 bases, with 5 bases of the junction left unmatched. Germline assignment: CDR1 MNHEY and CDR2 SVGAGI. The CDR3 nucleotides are TGTGCCAGCAGTTACCCCGGGACAGGGTGGTACTTC. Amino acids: CASSYPGTGWYF.

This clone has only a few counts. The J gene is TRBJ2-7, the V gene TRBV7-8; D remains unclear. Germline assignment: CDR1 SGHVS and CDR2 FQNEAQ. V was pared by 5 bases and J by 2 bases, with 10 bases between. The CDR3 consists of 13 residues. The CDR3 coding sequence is TGTGCCAGCAGCGGCCCGCCACCCTACGAGCAGTACTTC. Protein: CASSGPPPYEQYF.

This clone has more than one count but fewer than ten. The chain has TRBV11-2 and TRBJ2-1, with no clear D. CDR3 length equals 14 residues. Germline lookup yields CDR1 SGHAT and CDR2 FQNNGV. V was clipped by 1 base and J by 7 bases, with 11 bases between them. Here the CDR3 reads CASSLGNTVNEQFF. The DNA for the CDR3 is TGTGCCAGCAGCTTAGGGAACACAGTTAATGAGCAGTTCTTC.

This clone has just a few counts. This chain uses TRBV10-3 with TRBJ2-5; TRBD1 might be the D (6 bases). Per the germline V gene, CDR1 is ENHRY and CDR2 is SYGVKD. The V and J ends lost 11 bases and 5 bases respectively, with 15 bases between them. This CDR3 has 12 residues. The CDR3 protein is CAASQGKETQYF. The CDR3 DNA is TGTGCCGCATCGCAGGGGAAGGAGACCCAGTACTTC.

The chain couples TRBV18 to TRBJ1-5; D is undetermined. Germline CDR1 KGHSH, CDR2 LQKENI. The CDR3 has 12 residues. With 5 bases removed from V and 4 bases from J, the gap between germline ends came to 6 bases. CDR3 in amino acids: CASSNGNQPQHF. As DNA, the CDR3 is TGTGCCAGCTCAAACGGGAATCAGCCCCAGCATTTT. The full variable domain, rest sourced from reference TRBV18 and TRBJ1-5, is NAGVMQNPRHLVRRRGQEARLRCSPMKGHSHVYWYRQLPEEGLKFMVYLQKENIIDESGMPKERFSAEFPKEGPSILRIQQVVRGDSAAYFCASSNGNQPQHFGDGTRLSIL.

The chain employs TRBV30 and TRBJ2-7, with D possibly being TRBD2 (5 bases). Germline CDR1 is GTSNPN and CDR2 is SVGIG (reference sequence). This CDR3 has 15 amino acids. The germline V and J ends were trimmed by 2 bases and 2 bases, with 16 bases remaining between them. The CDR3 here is CAWSPLTIGAYEQYF. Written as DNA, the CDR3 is TGTGCCTGGAGTCCTCTGACTATAGGTGCCTACGAGCAGTACTTC. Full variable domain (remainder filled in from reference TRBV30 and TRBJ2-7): SQTIHQWPATLVQPVGSPLSLECTVEGTSNPNLYWYRQAAGRGLQLLFYSVGIGQISSEVPQNLSASRPQDRQFILSSKKLLLSDSGFYLCAWSPLTIGAYEQYFGPGTRLTVT.

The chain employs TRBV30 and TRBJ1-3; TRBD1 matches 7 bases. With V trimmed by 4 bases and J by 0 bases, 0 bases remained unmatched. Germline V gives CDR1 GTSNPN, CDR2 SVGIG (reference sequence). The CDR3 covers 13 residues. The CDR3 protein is CAWTGGSGNTIYF. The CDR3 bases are TGTGCCTGGACAGGGGGCTCTGGAAACACCATATATTTT.

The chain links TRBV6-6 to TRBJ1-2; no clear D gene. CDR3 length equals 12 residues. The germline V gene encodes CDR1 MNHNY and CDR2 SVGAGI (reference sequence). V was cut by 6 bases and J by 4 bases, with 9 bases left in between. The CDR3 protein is CASSPPIYGYTF. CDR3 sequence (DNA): TGTGCCAGCAGCCCACCAATCTATGGCTACACCTTC.

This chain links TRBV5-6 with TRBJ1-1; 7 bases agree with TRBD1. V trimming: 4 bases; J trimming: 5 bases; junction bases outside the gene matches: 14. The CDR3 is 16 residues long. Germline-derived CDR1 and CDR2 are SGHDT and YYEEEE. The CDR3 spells CASSRRRTGVGTEAFF. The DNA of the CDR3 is TGTGCCAGCAGCCGAAGGCGTACAGGGGTGGGAACTGAAGCTTTCTTT.

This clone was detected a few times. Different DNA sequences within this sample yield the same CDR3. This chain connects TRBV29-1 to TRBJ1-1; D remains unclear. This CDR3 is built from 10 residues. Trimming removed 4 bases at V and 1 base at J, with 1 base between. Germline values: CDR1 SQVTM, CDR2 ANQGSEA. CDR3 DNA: TGCAGCGTTGCGAACACTGAAGCTTTCTTT. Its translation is CSVANTEAFF.

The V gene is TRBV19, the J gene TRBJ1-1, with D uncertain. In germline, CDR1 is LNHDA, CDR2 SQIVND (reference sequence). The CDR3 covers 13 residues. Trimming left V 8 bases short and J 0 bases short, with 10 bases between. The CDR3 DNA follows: TGTGCCAGTCTACAGACCATGAACACTGAAGCTTTCTTT. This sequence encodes CASLQTMNTEAFF.

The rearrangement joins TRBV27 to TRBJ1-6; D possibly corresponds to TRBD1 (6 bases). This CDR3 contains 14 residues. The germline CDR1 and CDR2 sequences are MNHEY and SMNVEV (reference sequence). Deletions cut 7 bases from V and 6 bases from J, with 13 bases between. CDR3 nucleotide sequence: TGTGCCAGCAAACACGCCAGGGGTAATTCACCCCTCCACTTT. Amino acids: CASKHARGNSPLHF.

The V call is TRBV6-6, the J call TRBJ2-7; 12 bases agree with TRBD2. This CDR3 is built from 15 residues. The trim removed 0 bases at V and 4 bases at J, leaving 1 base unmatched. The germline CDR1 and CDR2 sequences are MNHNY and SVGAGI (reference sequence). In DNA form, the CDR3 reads TGTGCCAGCAGTTACTCGGGACTAGCGGGTTACGAGCAGTACTTC. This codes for CASSYSGLAGYEQYF.

The CDR3 bases are TGCGCCAGCAGCGGGAAAGGACAGTTGGACGAGCAGTACTTC. Protein sequence: CASSGKGQLDEQYF. The chain couples TRBV5-1 to TRBJ2-7; TRBD1 is a possible D gene (6 bases). V lost 4 bases, J lost 5 bases, and 16 bases lay in between. The germline V gene encodes CDR1 SGHRS and CDR2 YFSETQ. CDR3 size: 14 residues.

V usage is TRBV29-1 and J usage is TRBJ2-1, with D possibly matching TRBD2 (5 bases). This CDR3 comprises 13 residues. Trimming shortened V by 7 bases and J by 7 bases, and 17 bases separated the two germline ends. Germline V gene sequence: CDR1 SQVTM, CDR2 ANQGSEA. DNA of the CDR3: TGCAGCGCTTCCGGACTTATCCGGAATGAGCAGTTCTTC. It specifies CSASGLIRNEQFF.